One sample yielded the 7 T cell receptor beta chains listed below, sequenced in a study of tumor-infiltrating lymphocytes in oesophageal squamous cell carcinoma. One entry per CDR3 protein results from TCRdb running MiXCR on the PCR reads. The table lists 10,000 to 14,000 distinct CDR3 sequences, about 60% of them singletons, with under 45% in the top ten. The sequencing input was esophageal tumor tissue. The source of these receptors is a male donor with esophageal squamous cell carcinoma.

This chain joins TRBV10-2 and TRBJ2-5, with 8 bases aligning to TRBD2. The J call may be in error: the DNA end matches TRBJ2-7 better. Germline V lookup: CDR1 WSHSY, CDR2 SAAADI. There are 14 residues in the CDR3. This CDR3 is CASSDIGGDDEQYF. As DNA, the CDR3 is TGCGCCAGCAGTGATATCGGGGGGGACGACGAGCAGTACTTC.

This clonotype was seen a handful of times. This rearrangement joins TRBV7-8 to TRBJ2-5; 9 bases are a match to TRBD1. The CDR3 has 14 amino acids. Unmatched junction bases numbered 2, after V lost 3 bases and J lost 3 bases. Germline CDR1 is SGHVS and CDR2 is FQNEAQ. CDR3 DNA sequence: TGTGCCAGCAGCTTGCGGGACAGGGAAGAGACCCAGTACTTC. Encoded protein: CASSLRDREETQYF.

Only a few counts were recorded for this clonotype. The chain is built from TRBV7-2 and TRBJ2-2; 10 nucleotides align to TRBD2. The CDR3 runs 17 residues. V shed 3 bases, J shed 1 base, and the junction held 5 bases outside the gene matches. Germline V gives CDR1 SGHTA, CDR2 FQGNSA. CDR3 region: CASSFRTSGGNTGELFF. The DNA for the CDR3 is TGTGCCAGCAGCTTCAGGACTAGCGGAGGGAACACCGGGGAGCTGTTTTTT.

The V and J genes are TRBV28 and TRBJ2-5; TRBD2 might be the D (5 bases). The end of the DNA is better explained by TRBJ2-1, so the J call may be wrong. The V gene's germline CDR1 is MDHEN and CDR2 SYDVKM. This CDR3 spans 15 amino acids. The CDR3 loop reads CASRSPGTQNNEQFF. CDR3 bases: TGTGCCAGCAGGTCTCCGGGAACACAAAACAATGAGCAGTTCTTC.

By sample share, this clonotype is medium-sized. The genes are TRBV5-4 and TRBJ2-5, with TRBD1 matching 8 bases. The CDR3 is made up of 14 amino acids. CDR1 and CDR2 (germline): SGHNT, YYREEE (reference sequence). Unmatched junction bases numbered 0, after V lost 0 bases and J lost 2 bases. The CDR3 DNA reads TGTGCCAGCAGCTTGGGACAGGGGCAAGAGACCCAGTACTTC. Protein sequence: CASSLGQGQETQYF.

This clonotype is classed as medium-sized. The chain couples TRBV11-3 to TRBJ2-5, with 7 nucleotides matching TRBD1. The CDR3 length is 15 residues. Looked up from germline, CDR1 is SGHNT and CDR2 is YENEEA. V was clipped by 2 bases and J by 7 bases; unmatched bases: 10. The CDR3 DNA is TGTGCCAGCAGCTTACGGGACAGCCGAATTAGGACCCAGTACTTC. This gives the protein CASSLRDSRIRTQYF.

This chain links TRBV28 with TRBJ2-3; no clear D. The DNA matches TRBJ2-1 better at its end, which makes the J call doubtful. Germline CDR1 reads MDHEN; CDR2 reads SYDVKM. The CDR3 extends over 15 amino acids. CDR3 in amino acids: CASSSLLGPQNEQFF. The CDR3 DNA is TGTGCCAGCAGTTCCCTGCTCGGCCCACAAAATGAGCAGTTCTTC.